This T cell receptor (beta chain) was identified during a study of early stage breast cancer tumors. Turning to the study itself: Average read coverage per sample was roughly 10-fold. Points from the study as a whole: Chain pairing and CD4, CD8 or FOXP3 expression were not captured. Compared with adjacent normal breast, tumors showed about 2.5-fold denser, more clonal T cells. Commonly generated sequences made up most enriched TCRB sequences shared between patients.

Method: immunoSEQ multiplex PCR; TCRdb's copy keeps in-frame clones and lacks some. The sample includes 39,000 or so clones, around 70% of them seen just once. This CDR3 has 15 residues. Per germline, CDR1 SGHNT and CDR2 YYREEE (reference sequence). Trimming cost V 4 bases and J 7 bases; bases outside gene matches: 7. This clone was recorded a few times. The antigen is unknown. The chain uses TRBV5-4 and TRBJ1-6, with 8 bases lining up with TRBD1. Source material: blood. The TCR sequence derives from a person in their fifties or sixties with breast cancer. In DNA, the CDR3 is TGTGCCAGCAGCGGCAGGGGGCTGGGGAATTCACCCCTCCACTTT. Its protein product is CASSGRGLGNSPLHF.